This T cell receptor beta chain was observed in a study of blood T cell repertoires in COVID-19. Study context: The samples span acute and convalescent COVID-19 from the United States, Italy and Spain.

TCRdb keeps only in-frame clones here, not all; method: immunoSEQ multiplex PCR. The table includes some 200,000 clones, under 90% detected once. The V end lost 8 bases, the J end lost 4 bases, and 15 bases lay between the germline ends. The CDR3 length is 12 residues. In germline, CDR1 is GTSNPN, CDR2 SVGIG (reference sequence). The source of this sequence is a man of 80 years or more with acute or convalescent COVID-19. Sequenced material: peripheral blood. This chain links TRBV30 with TRBJ2-7; tentatively, D is TRBD1 or TRBD2 (5 bases each). The CDR3 nucleotides read TGTGCCGGGACGGGCCGAGGGTACGAGCAGTACTTC. Translation: CAGTGRGYEQYF. The full variable domain, its missing parts supplied by reference TRBV30 and TRBJ2-7, is SQTIHQWPATLVQPVGSPLSLECTVEGTSNPNLYWYRQAAGRGLQLLFYSVGIGQISSEVPQNLSASRPQDRQFILSSKKLLLSDSGFYLCAGTGRGYEQYFGPGTRLTVT.